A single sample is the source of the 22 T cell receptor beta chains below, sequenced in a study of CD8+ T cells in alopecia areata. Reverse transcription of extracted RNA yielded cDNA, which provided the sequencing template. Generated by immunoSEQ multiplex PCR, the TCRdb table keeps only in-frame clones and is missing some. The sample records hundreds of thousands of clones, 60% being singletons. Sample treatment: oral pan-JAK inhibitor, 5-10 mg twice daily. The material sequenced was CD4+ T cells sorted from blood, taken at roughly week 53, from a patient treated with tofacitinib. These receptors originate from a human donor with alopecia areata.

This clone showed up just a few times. The CDR3: CASSLGYTANQPQHF. The CDR3 DNA is TGTGCCAGCAGCTTGGGTTACACCGCCAATCAGCCCCAGCATTTT. V gene TRBV5-6 combines with J gene TRBJ1-5; D ambiguous. In germline, CDR1 is SGHDT, CDR2 YYEEEE. V lost 0 bases and J 3 bases, leaving 10 bases between the germline ends. The CDR3 covers 15 residues. The full variable domain, rest sourced from reference TRBV5-6 and TRBJ1-5, is DAGVTQSPTHLIKTRGQQVTLRCSPKSGHDTVSWYQQALGQGPQFIFQYYEEEERQRGNFPDRFSGHQFPNYSSELNVNALLLGDSALYLCASSLGYTANQPQHFGDGTRLSIL.

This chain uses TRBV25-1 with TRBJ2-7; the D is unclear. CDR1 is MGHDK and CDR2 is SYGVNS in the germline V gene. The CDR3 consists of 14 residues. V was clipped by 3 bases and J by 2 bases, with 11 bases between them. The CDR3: CASSDSDRAYEQYF. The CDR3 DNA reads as TGTGCCAGCAGTGACTCAGACCGTGCCTACGAGCAGTACTTC.

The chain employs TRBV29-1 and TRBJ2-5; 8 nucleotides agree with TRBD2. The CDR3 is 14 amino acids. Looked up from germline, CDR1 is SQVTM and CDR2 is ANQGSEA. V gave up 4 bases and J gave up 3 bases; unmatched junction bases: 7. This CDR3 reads CSVGPFGGEETQYF. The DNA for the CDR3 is TGCAGCGTTGGACCCTTCGGGGGGGAAGAGACCCAGTACTTC.

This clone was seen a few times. As DNA, the CDR3 is TGTGCCTGGAGTGTACGGAACCTCCGGGGTGAGCCCCAGCATTTT. It yields the protein CAWSVRNLRGEPQHF. The chain joins TRBV30 to TRBJ1-5; D is undetermined. With 0 bases removed from V and 8 bases from J, the gap between germline ends came to 17 bases. Germline lookup yields CDR1 GTSNPN and CDR2 SVGIG (reference sequence). This CDR3 has 15 residues.

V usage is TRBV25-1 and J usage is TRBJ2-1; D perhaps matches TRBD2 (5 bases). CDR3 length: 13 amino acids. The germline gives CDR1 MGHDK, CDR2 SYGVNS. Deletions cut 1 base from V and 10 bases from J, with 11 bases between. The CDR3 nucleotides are TGTGCCAGCAGTGAATGGGCCCCGGGGGAGCAGTTCTTC. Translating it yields CASSEWAPGEQFF.

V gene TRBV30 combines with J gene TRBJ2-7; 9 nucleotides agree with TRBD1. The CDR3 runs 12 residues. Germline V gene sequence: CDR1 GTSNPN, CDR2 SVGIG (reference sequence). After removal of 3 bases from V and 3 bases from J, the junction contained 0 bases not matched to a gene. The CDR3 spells CAWRTGGYEQYF. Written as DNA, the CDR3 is TGTGCCTGGAGGACAGGGGGCTACGAGCAGTACTTC.

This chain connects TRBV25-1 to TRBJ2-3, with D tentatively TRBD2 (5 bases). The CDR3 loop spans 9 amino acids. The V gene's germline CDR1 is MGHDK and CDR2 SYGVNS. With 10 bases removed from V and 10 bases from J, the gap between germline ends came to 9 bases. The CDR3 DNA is TGTGCCATGCGGACTCCGCAGTATTTT. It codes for CAMRTPQYF.

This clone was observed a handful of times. The CDR3 here is CASSPPKPRRTEAFF. CDR3 sequence (DNA): TGTGCCAGCTCACCACCGAAACCTCGGCGCACTGAAGCTTTCTTT. The V call is TRBV18, the J call TRBJ1-1; no definite D call. V was trimmed by 0 bases and J by 4 bases, leaving 12 bases between them. In germline, CDR1 is KGHSH, CDR2 LQKENI. The CDR3 is 15 amino acids.

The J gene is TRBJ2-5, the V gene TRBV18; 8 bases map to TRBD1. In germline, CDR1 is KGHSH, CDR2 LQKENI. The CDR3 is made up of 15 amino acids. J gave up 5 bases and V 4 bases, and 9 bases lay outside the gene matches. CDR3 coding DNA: TGTGCCAGCTCACTCGGGACAGGAAGGTCTGAGACCCAGTACTTC. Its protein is CASSLGTGRSETQYF.

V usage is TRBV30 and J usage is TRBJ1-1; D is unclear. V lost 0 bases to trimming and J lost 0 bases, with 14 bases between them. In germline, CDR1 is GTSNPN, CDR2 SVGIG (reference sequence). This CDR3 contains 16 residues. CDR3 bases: TGTGCCTGGAGTGTTCCCGGCCTCCGAATGAACACTGAAGCTTTCTTT. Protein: CAWSVPGLRMNTEAFF. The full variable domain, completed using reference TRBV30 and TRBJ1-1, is SQTIHQWPATLVQPVGSPLSLECTVEGTSNPNLYWYRQAAGRGLQLLFYSVGIGQISSEVPQNLSASRPQDRQFILSSKKLLLSDSGFYLCAWSVPGLRMNTEAFFGQGTRLTVV.

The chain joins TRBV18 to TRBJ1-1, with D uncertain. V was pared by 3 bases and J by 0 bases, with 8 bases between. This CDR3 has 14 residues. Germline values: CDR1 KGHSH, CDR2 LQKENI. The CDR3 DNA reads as TGTGCCAGCTCACCTCGGATCATGAACACTGAAGCTTTCTTT. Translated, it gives CASSPRIMNTEAFF. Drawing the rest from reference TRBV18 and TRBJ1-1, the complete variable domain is NAGVMQNPRHLVRRRGQEARLRCSPMKGHSHVYWYRQLPEEGLKFMVYLQKENIIDESGMPKERFSAEFPKEGPSILRIQQVVRGDSAAYFCASSPRIMNTEAFFGQGTRLTVV.

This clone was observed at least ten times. CDR3: CASSLSQGSPLHF. For the CDR3, the DNA is TGTGCCAGCAGCTTATCCCAAGGGTCACCCCTCCACTTT. The rearrangement uses TRBV11-2 and TRBJ1-6; no definite D call. The germline V gene encodes CDR1 SGHAT and CDR2 FQNNGV. The CDR3 is 13 residues long. V was pared by 2 bases and J by 10 bases, with 9 bases between.

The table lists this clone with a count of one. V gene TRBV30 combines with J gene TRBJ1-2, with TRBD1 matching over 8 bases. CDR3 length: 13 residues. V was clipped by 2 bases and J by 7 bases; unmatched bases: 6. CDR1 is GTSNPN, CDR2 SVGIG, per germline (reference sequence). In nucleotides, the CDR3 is TGTGCCTGGAGTACAGGGGGGGAGGCTGGCTACACCTTC. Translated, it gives CAWSTGGEAGYTF.

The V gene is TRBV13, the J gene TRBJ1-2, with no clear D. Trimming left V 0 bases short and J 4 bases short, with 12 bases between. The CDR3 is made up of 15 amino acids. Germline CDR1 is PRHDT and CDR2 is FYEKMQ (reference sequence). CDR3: CASSLGRGSSYGYTF. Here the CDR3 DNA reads TGTGCCAGCAGCTTAGGCCGCGGGTCCTCCTATGGCTACACCTTC.

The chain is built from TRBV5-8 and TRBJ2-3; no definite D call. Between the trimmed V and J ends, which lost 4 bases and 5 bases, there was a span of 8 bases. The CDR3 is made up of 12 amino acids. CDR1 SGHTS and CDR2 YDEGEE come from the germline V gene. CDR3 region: CASSPYRDTQYF. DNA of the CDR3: TGTGCCAGCAGCCCCTACCGAGATACGCAGTATTTT.

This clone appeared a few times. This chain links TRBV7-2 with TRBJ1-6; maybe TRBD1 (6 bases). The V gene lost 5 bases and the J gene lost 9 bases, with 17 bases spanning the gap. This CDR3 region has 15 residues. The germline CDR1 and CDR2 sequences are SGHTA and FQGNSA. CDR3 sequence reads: CASSLTGSGGSPLHF. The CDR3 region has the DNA TGTGCCAGCAGCCTAACAGGGTCAGGCGGTTCACCCCTCCACTTT. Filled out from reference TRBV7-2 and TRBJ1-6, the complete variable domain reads GAGVSQSPSNKVTEKGKDVELRCDPISGHTALYWYRQSLGQGLEFLIYFQGNSAPDKSGLPSDRFSAERTGGSVSTLTIQRTQQEDSAVYLCASSLTGSGGSPLHFGNGTRLTVT.

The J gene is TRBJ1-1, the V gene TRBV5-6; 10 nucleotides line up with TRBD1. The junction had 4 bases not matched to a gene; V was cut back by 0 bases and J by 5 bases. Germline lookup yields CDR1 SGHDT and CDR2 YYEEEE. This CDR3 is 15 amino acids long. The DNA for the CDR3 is TGTGCCAGCAGCTTGGCGACAGGGGGCATGACTGAAGCTTTCTTT. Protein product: CASSLATGGMTEAFF.

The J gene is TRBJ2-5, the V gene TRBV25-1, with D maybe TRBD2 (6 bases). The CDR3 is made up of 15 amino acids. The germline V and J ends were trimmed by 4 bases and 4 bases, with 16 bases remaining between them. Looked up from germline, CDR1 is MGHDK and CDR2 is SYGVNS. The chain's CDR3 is CASSVPGLGGETQYF. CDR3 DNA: TGTGCCAGCAGTGTCCCGGGACTCGGGGGAGAGACCCAGTACTTC.

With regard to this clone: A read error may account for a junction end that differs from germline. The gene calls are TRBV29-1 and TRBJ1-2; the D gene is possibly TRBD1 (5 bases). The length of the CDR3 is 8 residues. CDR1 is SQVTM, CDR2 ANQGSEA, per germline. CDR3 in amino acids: CSAVGGAF. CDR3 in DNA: TGCAGCGCCGTTGGGGGGGCCTTC.

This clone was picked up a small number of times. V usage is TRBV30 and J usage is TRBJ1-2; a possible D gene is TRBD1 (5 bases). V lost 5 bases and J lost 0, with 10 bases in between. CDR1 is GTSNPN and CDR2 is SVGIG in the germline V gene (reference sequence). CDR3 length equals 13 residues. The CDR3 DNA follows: TGTGCCTGGGAAACAGGAGCTAACTATGGCTACACCTTC. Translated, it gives CAWETGANYGYTF.

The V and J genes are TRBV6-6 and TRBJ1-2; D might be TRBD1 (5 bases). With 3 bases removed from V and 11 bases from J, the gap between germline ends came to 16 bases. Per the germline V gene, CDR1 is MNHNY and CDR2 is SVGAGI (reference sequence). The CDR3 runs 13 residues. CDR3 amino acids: CASSYSGGDPYTF. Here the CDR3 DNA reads TGTGCCAGCAGTTATTCGGGCGGGGACCCATACACCTTC.

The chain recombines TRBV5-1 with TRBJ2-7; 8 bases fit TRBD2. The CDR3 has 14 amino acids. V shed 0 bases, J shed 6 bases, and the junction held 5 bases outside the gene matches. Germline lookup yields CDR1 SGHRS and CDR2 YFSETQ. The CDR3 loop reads CASSLGSGGGEQYF. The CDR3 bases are TGCGCCAGCAGCTTGGGCAGCGGGGGAGGCGAGCAGTACTTC.